Following are 23 T cell receptor beta chains from one sample sequenced in a study of CD8 T cells in Susac syndrome. An amount of RNA that ranged from roughly 0.5 to 1 ug was reverse transcribed with random hexamers. TCRdb ran MiXCR on the immunoSEQ multiplex PCR reads and lists one entry per CDR3 protein. The sample lists under 200,000 distinct CDR3 sequences; 91% were seen once. The source material was CD4+ T cells from PBMCs. These receptors originate from a human donor with Susac syndrome.

The chain employs TRBV5-1 and TRBJ1-1, with D possibly TRBD1 on 5 matching bases. Germline assignment: CDR1 SGHRS and CDR2 YFSETQ. The V end lost 3 bases, the J end lost 7 bases, and 16 bases lay between the germline ends. This CDR3 comprises 14 residues. The CDR3 DNA reads as TGCGCCAGCAGCTCGCAGGGTTCGGGTGGTGAAGCTTTCTTT. This codes for CASSSQGSGGEAFF. The whole variable domain, filled in from reference TRBV5-1 and TRBJ1-1, reads KAGVTQTPRYLIKTRGQQVTLSCSPISGHRSVSWYQQTPGQGLQFLFEYFSETQRNKGNFPGRFSGRQFSNSRSEMNVSTLELGDSALYLCASSSQGSGGEAFFGQGTRLTVV.

The rearrangement links TRBV5-1 to TRBJ2-2; 7 positions agree with TRBD2. The CDR3 totals 13 residues. Germline CDR1 and CDR2: SGHRS and YFSETQ. The V and J ends lost 9 bases and 2 bases, in that order; junction bases with no gene match: 4. In DNA form, the CDR3 reads TGCGCCACCCAAGCGGGAAACACCGGGGAGCTGTTTTTT. Encoded protein: CATQAGNTGELFF.

The genes are TRBV6-1 and TRBJ2-7; 8 bases agree with TRBD1. The CDR3 consists of 18 residues. Per germline, CDR1 MNHNS and CDR2 SASEGT. Trimming removed 6 bases from V and 0 bases from J; junction bases left unmatched: 16. The CDR3 protein is CASRPALVTGVPSYEQYF. As DNA, the CDR3 is TGTGCCAGCAGGCCCGCTCTCGTGACAGGGGTCCCCTCCTACGAGCAGTACTTC.

This clonotype is a singleton in its sample. For the CDR3, the DNA is TGTGCCAGTAGTTCTGGCGTGGACGAGCAGTACTTC. Translating it yields CASSSGVDEQYF. The rearrangement uses TRBV19 and TRBJ2-7; D unresolved. Trimming took 5 bases from V and 5 from J, leaving 10 bases between them. In germline, CDR1 is LNHDA, CDR2 SQIVND (reference sequence). There are 12 residues in the CDR3.

The CDR3 here is CASRKRPGKRTSGSLDTQYF. CDR3 sequence (DNA): TGTGCCAGCAGAAAGCGGCCCGGCAAAAGGACTAGCGGGAGTCTGGATACGCAGTATTTT. The chain employs TRBV6-1 and TRBJ2-3; TRBD2 agrees at 13 bases. The germline V gene has CDR1 MNHNS and CDR2 SASEGT. This CDR3 is built from 20 residues. With V trimmed by 6 bases and J by 6 bases, 21 bases remained unmatched.

The V gene is TRBV12-3 or TRBV12-4, the J gene TRBJ1-3; D not resolved. The V end lost 5 bases, the J end lost 0 bases, and 14 bases lay between the germline ends. CDR3 size: 16 residues. Here the CDR3 DNA reads TGTGCCAGCAGTCCTCTACCTATTAACTCTGGAAACACCATATATTTT. Its protein is CASSPLPINSGNTIYF.

The chain joins TRBV11-2 to TRBJ2-7, with 8 bases fitting TRBD2. Trimming removed 2 bases from V and 6 bases from J; junction bases left unmatched: 9. CDR1 is SGHAT, CDR2 FQNNGV, per germline. The CDR3 is made up of 15 amino acids. The CDR3 loop is CASSLIAGGLGEQYF. The CDR3 nucleotides read TGTGCCAGCAGCTTAATTGCGGGAGGCTTAGGCGAGCAGTACTTC.

The chain has TRBV14 and TRBJ1-4; D is uncertain. Germline V CDR1 and CDR2: SGHDN, FVKESK. V lost 2 bases and J 7 bases, leaving 11 bases between the germline ends. The CDR3 extends over 14 amino acids. As DNA, the CDR3 is TGTGCCAGCAGCCAATCGGTGGCTCGTGAAAAACTGTTTTTT. The encoded protein is CASSQSVAREKLFF.

The chain carries TRBV20-1 and TRBJ1-1; a weak D match, TRBD1 (5 bases). With 1 base removed from V and 2 bases from J, the gap between germline ends came to 11 bases. The CDR3 totals 14 residues. Germline V lookup: CDR1 DFQATT, CDR2 SNEGSKA (reference sequence). The CDR3 loop is CSARGGSRNTEAFF. In DNA, the CDR3 is TGCAGTGCTAGAGGGGGCAGTCGTAACACTGAAGCTTTCTTT.

This clonotype was observed once. This sequence joins TRBV20-1 and TRBJ2-7; D is unclear. This CDR3 is built from 11 residues. Trimming cost V 6 bases and J 2 bases, with 8 bases left between them. Germline V gene data show CDR1 as DFQATT and CDR2 as SNEGSKA (reference sequence). The chain's CDR3 is CSAHRPYEQYF. DNA of the CDR3: TGCAGTGCCCACCGGCCCTACGAGCAGTACTTC.

The CDR3 nucleotides are TGTGCCAGCAGGGGCCGGGCTAGAAGCGCTGGGGCCAACGTCCTGACTTTC. This encodes CASRGRARSAGANVLTF. The chain recombines TRBV6-1 with TRBJ2-6; D unclear. The germline V gene encodes CDR1 MNHNS and CDR2 SASEGT. The CDR3 totals 17 residues. V was cut by 6 bases and J by 2 bases, with 17 bases left in between.

This chain links TRBV2 with TRBJ2-4; the D is unclear. Trimming removed 3 bases from V and 3 bases from J, with 9 bases in between. CDR1 and CDR2 from the germline V gene are SNHLY and FYNNEI. This CDR3 contains 14 residues. CDR3: CASSDGVLKNIQYF. CDR3 nucleotide sequence: TGTGCCAGCAGTGACGGAGTACTCAAAAACATTCAGTACTTC.

J is TRBJ2-3 and V is TRBV5-1; the D gene is possibly TRBD2 (5 bases). Germline V gene lookup returns CDR1 SGHRS and CDR2 YFSETQ. V lost 6 bases, J lost 0 bases, and 11 bases lay in between. This CDR3 has 14 amino acids. CDR3 protein: CASMNGLSTDTQYF. DNA of the CDR3: TGCGCCAGCATGAACGGACTTAGCACAGATACGCAGTATTTT. Looking up the rest from reference TRBV5-1 and TRBJ2-3 gives the full variable domain: KAGVTQTPRYLIKTRGQQVTLSCSPISGHRSVSWYQQTPGQGLQFLFEYFSETQRNKGNFPGRFSGRQFSNSRSEMNVSTLELGDSALYLCASMNGLSTDTQYFGPGTRLTVL.

The chain combines TRBV6-2 or TRBV6-3 with TRBJ2-1; 7 bases are a match to TRBD2. J lost 8 bases, V lost 5 bases, and 15 bases had no gene match. CDR1 MNHEY and CDR2 SVGEGT come from the germline V gene. The CDR3 sequence is 16 residues long. This CDR3 is CASSIRSGGSGYEQFF. The CDR3 DNA sequence: TGTGCCAGCAGTATACGATCGGGCGGGAGTGGTTATGAGCAGTTCTTC.

This sequence joins TRBV10-1 and TRBJ1-1; 7 bases match TRBD1. V shed 7 bases and J 4 bases; nucleotides not matched to a gene: 3. Per germline, CDR1 WNHNN and CDR2 SYGVQD (reference sequence). The CDR3 covers 12 residues. This CDR3 is CASKGDSTEAFF. In nucleotides, the CDR3 is TGCGCCAGCAAGGGGGACAGCACTGAAGCTTTCTTT.

The chain has TRBV3-1 and TRBJ2-3; the D is unclear. Germline CDR1 and CDR2: LGHDT and YNNKEL (reference sequence). CDR3 length: 13 amino acids. Trimming took off 3 bases at V and 5 bases at J, with 9 bases between the two ends. The CDR3 DNA reads as TGTGCCAGCAGCCAGGCTAGTGTAGATACGCAGTATTTT. Protein product: CASSQASVDTQYF.

The chain carries TRBV27 and TRBJ1-5; possibly TRBD1 for D (6 bases). From germline, CDR1 is MNHEY and CDR2 SMNVEV (reference sequence). The CDR3 has 15 residues. Trimming took off 1 base at V and 4 bases at J, with 11 bases between the two ends. The CDR3 DNA reads TGTGCCAGCAGTTTATGGGGTAGGGGGAATCAGCCCCAGCATTTT. Translation: CASSLWGRGNQPQHF.

This clonotype turned up a few times. V is TRBV12-3 or TRBV12-4 and J is TRBJ2-3; D remains ambiguous. The V end lost 5 bases, the J end lost 3 bases, and 6 bases lay between the germline ends. The CDR3 has 12 residues. The CDR3 region has the DNA TGTGCCAGCAGTCATGGGACAGATACGCAGTATTTT. This gives the protein CASSHGTDTQYF.

The J gene is TRBJ2-7, the V gene TRBV2, with TRBD1 identical over 8 bases. Germline values: CDR1 SNHLY, CDR2 FYNNEI. V shed 5 bases and J 6 bases; nucleotides not matched to a gene: 9. The CDR3 is made up of 14 amino acids. CDR3 coding DNA: TGTGCCAGCAGTCCTGGACAGGGAATTGGCGAGCAGTACTTC. This codes for CASSPGQGIGEQYF.

The chain has TRBV5-1 and TRBJ2-7; 7 nucleotides match TRBD1. V lost 4 bases, J lost 4 bases, and 8 bases stayed unmatched. This CDR3 has 14 residues. From germline, CDR1 is SGHRS and CDR2 YFSETQ. CDR3 nucleotide sequence: TGCGCCAGCAGCGGCGGACAGGAAAAATACGAGCAGTACTTC. This codes for CASSGGQEKYEQYF.

The V gene is TRBV5-1, the J gene TRBJ1-5; TRBD1 matches at 7 bases. Germline V gene data show CDR1 as SGHRS and CDR2 as YFSETQ. Trimming took 1 base from V and 1 from J; bases not matched to a gene: 2. The length of the CDR3 is 15 residues. CDR3 residues: CASSLQGESNQPQHF. The CDR3 nucleotides are TGCGCCAGCAGCTTGCAGGGGGAAAGCAATCAGCCCCAGCATTTT.

This chain uses TRBV5-1 with TRBJ2-5; 11 bases line up with TRBD2. Germline V gene data show CDR1 as SGHRS and CDR2 as YFSETQ. CDR3 length equals 15 residues. The V segment lost 0 bases and the J segment 4 bases; nucleotides outside the gene matches: 2. The CDR3 loop reads CASSLASGGRETQYF. CDR3 in DNA: TGCGCCAGCAGCTTGGCTAGCGGGGGGAGAGAGACCCAGTACTTC.

The chain employs TRBV20-1 and TRBJ1-1, with TRBD1 as a possible D gene (6 bases). The CDR3 totals 13 residues. With 4 bases removed from V and 4 bases from J, the gap between germline ends came to 13 bases. Germline values: CDR1 DFQATT, CDR2 SNEGSKA (reference sequence). CDR3 in DNA: TGCAGTGCTAAACACAGGGAGGGCACTGAAGCTTTCTTT. This encodes CSAKHREGTEAFF.